The present entry profiles one T cell receptor (beta chain) with its context. The antigen is not known. The sample comes from a study of T cell responses to AZD1222 COVID-19 vaccine. The wider study: Analysis merged second doses at about 4 or about 12 weeks. Study findings and constraints: Donors were chiefly white British, with a greater number of females, and clonal diversity was perhaps underestimated. Close to half of spike-specific TCRs reportedly recognize unmutated variant regions. The peak T cell response came first, and repertoires were sampled only after it.

Sequencing used immunoSEQ multiplex PCR; TCRdb keeps in-frame clones, though not all of them. Altogether around 140,000 clones are present, over 75% being singletons, with the ten largest covering roughly 7.3%. The CDR3 totals 14 residues. Deletions cut 2 bases from V and 2 bases from J, with 7 bases between. Germline V CDR1 and CDR2: SGDLS, YYNGEE. J is TRBJ2-2 and V is TRBV9; no firm D call. The sample here was peripheral blood, taken on day 0 of AZD1222 vaccination. The sequence was collected from an adult in good health. In nucleotides, the CDR3 is TGTGCCAGCAGCGTCTTAGCTAACACCGGGGAGCTGTTTTTT. It yields the protein CASSVLANTGELFF.